One and the same sample provided the 9 T cell receptor beta chains below, sequenced in a study of blood T cell repertoires in COVID-19. Sequencing used immunoSEQ multiplex PCR; TCRdb keeps in-frame clones, though not all of them. This table holds about 46,000 clones, 70% to 90% found once. Sequenced material: peripheral blood. These receptors came from an elderly woman with COVID-19, enrolled during active disease.

J is TRBJ1-1 and V is TRBV7-9; D call uncertain. CDR1 is SEHNR and CDR2 is FQNEAQ in the germline V gene (reference sequence). V lost 1 base, J lost 11 bases, and 8 bases lay in between. This CDR3 comprises 11 residues. CDR3: CASSLDWWAFF. CDR3 in DNA: TGTGCCAGCAGCTTAGACTGGTGGGCTTTCTTT.

V and J are TRBV6-5 and TRBJ2-5, with 14 bases lining up with TRBD2. Germline V gene sequence: CDR1 MNHEY, CDR2 SVGAGI. The CDR3 is 15 amino acids. V lost 7 bases, J lost 5 bases, and 6 bases stayed unmatched. CDR3 sequence (DNA): TGTGCCAGCACCGGACTAGCGGGAGGAGGTGAGACCCAGTACTTC. This encodes CASTGLAGGGETQYF.

The chain uses TRBV27 and TRBJ2-7; 12 bases are shared with TRBD2. The CDR3 runs to 14 residues. The germline gives CDR1 MNHEY, CDR2 SMNVEV (reference sequence). V shed 8 bases, J shed 5 bases, and the junction held 7 bases outside the gene matches. The CDR3 sequence: CASSPRTSGNEQYF. CDR3 bases: TGTGCCAGCTCCCCACGGACTAGCGGGAACGAGCAGTACTTC.

This clone was seen only a few times. The chain combines TRBV3-1 (or the pseudogene TRBV3-2) with TRBJ2-7; D gene unclear. The CDR3 has 10 amino acids. Per germline, CDR1 LGHDT and CDR2 YNNKEL (reference sequence). V was cut by 8 bases and J by 3 bases, with 5 bases left in between. The CDR3 here is CASGSYEQYF. DNA of the CDR3: TGTGCCAGCGGCAGCTACGAGCAGTACTTC.

The CDR3 region is CATSDSKDAWGAQYF. Written as DNA, the CDR3 is TGTGCCACCAGTGATTCCAAGGACGCCTGGGGGGCCCAGTACTTC. The chain employs TRBV24-1 and TRBJ2-5, with D perhaps matching TRBD2 (6 bases). The CDR3 has 15 residues. The V gene's germline CDR1 is KGHDR and CDR2 SFDVKD. V lost 2 bases, J lost 9 bases, and 18 bases lay in between.

V is TRBV4-3 and J is TRBJ1-6; D gene uncertain. Germline values: CDR1 LGHNA, CDR2 YSLEER. The CDR3 length is 16 residues. V gave up 0 bases and J gave up 7 bases, with 13 bases separating them. The CDR3 bases are TGCGCCAGCAGCCAAGATCGCGTCAGACTAAATTCACCCCTCCACTTT. This codes for CASSQDRVRLNSPLHF.

The chain carries TRBV5-1 and TRBJ2-3; 14 nucleotides match TRBD2. The CDR3 consists of 17 residues. The V and J ends lost 0 bases and 2 bases, in that order; junction bases with no gene match: 2. Germline V gene lookup returns CDR1 SGHRS and CDR2 YFSETQ. The CDR3 protein is CASSLGLAGGSTDTQYF. CDR3 nucleotides: TGCGCCAGCAGCTTGGGACTAGCGGGAGGGTCCACAGATACGCAGTATTTT.

J is TRBJ1-2 and V is TRBV2; D unclear. Between the trimmed V and J ends, which lost 3 bases and 5 bases, there was a span of 10 bases. Germline V CDR1 and CDR2: SNHLY, FYNNEI. CDR3 length: 13 amino acids. CDR3 bases: TGTGCCAGCAGTGATGCCAGCGGGTATGGCTACACCTTC. Translation: CASSDASGYGYTF.

In this sample, this clone turned up once. The chain carries TRBV28 and TRBJ2-7; TRBD1 matches 10 bases. This CDR3 has 14 residues. CDR1 is MDHEN, CDR2 SYDVKM, per germline. J lost 7 bases, V lost 3 bases, and 6 bases had no gene match. CDR3 bases: TGTGCCAGCAGTTTTAGCGACAGGGGGCGTGAGCAGTACTTC. Protein sequence: CASSFSDRGREQYF.